Below, 9 T cell receptor beta chains from the same sample are listed, as sequenced in a study of T cell changes during pregnancy in multiple sclerosis. Clones were read by immunoSEQ multiplex PCR, and TCRdb kept only the in-frame ones, dropping some. This sample has 42,000 or so clones, with roughly 91% found just once. Specimen: CD8+ T cells from peripheral blood mononuclear cells, collected in the first trimester of pregnancy. The receptors shown here come from a female donor with multiple sclerosis, enrolled in a pregnancy study.

V is TRBV4-1 and J is TRBJ1-4; weak D call: TRBD1 (6 bases). The V and J ends lost 3 bases and 2 bases respectively, with 16 bases between them. The CDR3 spans 17 residues. Looked up from germline, CDR1 is MGHRA and CDR2 is YSYEKL. The CDR3 spells CASSHQGQGPTNEKLFF. In DNA, the CDR3 is TGCGCCAGCAGCCATCAGGGCCAGGGGCCCACTAATGAAAAACTGTTTTTT.

The CDR3 loop is CASSLAFLTSGLSYEQYF. In nucleotides, the CDR3 is TGCGCCAGCAGCTTGGCCTTTTTGACTAGCGGGCTCTCCTACGAGCAGTACTTC. This chain joins TRBV5-1 and TRBJ2-7; TRBD2 agrees at 10 bases. J was trimmed by 0 bases and V by 0 bases; bases with no gene match: 9. Germline assignment: CDR1 SGHRS and CDR2 YFSETQ. This CDR3 comprises 18 residues.

The gene calls are TRBV7-2 and TRBJ2-7; perhaps TRBD1 as D (6 bases). Germline CDR1 and CDR2: SGHTA and FQGNSA. The CDR3 totals 13 residues. Trimming left V 2 bases short and J 2 bases short, with 7 bases between. The CDR3 DNA follows: TGTGCCAGCAGCTTAACAGGGCCCTACGAGCAGTACTTC. Its protein product is CASSLTGPYEQYF.

This clone was observed a single time. CDR3 DNA sequence: TGTGCCTGTGAGGGATCAAGCTCCTACGAGCAGTACTTC. Translating gives CACEGSSSYEQYF. The chain uses TRBV30 and TRBJ2-7; tentative D call: TRBD2 (5 bases). V shed 6 bases and J shed 0 bases, with 12 bases lying between them. CDR1 and CDR2 (germline): GTSNPN, SVGIG (reference sequence). The CDR3 has 13 residues.

The CDR3 region has the DNA TGTGCCAGCAGCCCACCTACAGGGGGCAACGCAGATACGCAGTATTTT. Translation: CASSPPTGGNADTQYF. J is TRBJ2-3 and V is TRBV5-4, with TRBD1 matching over 9 bases. The J segment lost 4 bases and the V segment lost 4 bases, leaving 10 bases of the junction unmatched. The CDR3 sequence is 16 residues long. Germline CDR1 is SGHNT and CDR2 is YYREEE (reference sequence).

The chain joins TRBV25-1 to TRBJ2-1, with 14 nucleotides matching TRBD2. This CDR3 region has 17 residues. V was clipped by 6 bases and J by 4 bases; unmatched bases: 8. Germline CDR1 reads MGHDK; CDR2 reads SYGVNS. The CDR3 bases are TGTGCCAGCAGCTACGGACTAGCGGGGGGCCTATACAATGAGCAGTTCTTC. Protein: CASSYGLAGGLYNEQFF.

This clone was counted only a few times. The V and J genes are TRBV6-1 and TRBJ1-2; 7 nucleotides line up with TRBD1. The length of the CDR3 is 16 residues. Germline-derived CDR1 and CDR2 are MNHNS and SASEGT. Trimming removed 0 bases from V and 4 bases from J; junction bases left unmatched: 8. As DNA, the CDR3 is TGTGCCAGCAGTGAAGCTTTTAGGACAGGAACCTATGGCTACACCTTC. It encodes CASSEAFRTGTYGYTF.

The rearrangement joins TRBV7-9 to TRBJ1-1; TRBD1 is a possible D gene (5 bases). Per germline, CDR1 SEHNR and CDR2 FQNEAQ (reference sequence). V was shortened by 4 bases and J by 2 bases, with 14 bases between the two germline ends. This CDR3 spans 15 amino acids. DNA for the CDR3: TGTGCCAGCAGCTCATACAGGACAATTAACACTGAAGCTTTCTTT. Translated: CASSSYRTINTEAFF.

This clone was seen only a few times. The V gene is TRBV9, the J gene TRBJ2-1, with a tentative D call TRBD2 (5 bases). Germline V gives CDR1 SGDLS, CDR2 YYNGEE. With 4 bases removed from V and 10 bases from J, the gap between germline ends came to 12 bases. The length of the CDR3 is 12 residues. In DNA, the CDR3 is TGTGCCAGCAGCTCGACTACGGGGGAGCAGTTCTTC. It codes for CASSSTTGEQFF.